This T cell receptor beta chain originates from a study of blood T cell repertoires in COVID-19. Turning to the study itself: Some COVID-19 samples were acute and others convalescent; all came from the United States, Italy and Spain. From T cells, B-cell-depleted T cells, or PBMCs came the material, which was cDNA or gDNA.

Per the original methods: Amplification from reference gene primers served as the basis for estimated nucleated cell counts. Clones were sequenced by immunoSEQ multiplex PCR, and TCRdb holds only the in-frame ones, with some missing. V and J calls and clone size are those listed in that table; D and trimming were worked out from the DNA. This sample carries 90,000 to 120,000 clones, roughly 91% of them seen once, and the ten largest clones take 5.1%. CDR1 is SNHLY, CDR2 FYNNEI, per germline. Trimming shortened V by 2 bases and J by 12 bases, and 14 bases separated the two germline ends. This CDR3 has 13 amino acids.

The receptor was derived from a human donor in a cohort sampled during active COVID-19. Sequenced: peripheral blood. The chain recombines TRBV2 with TRBJ2-1; D is unclear. CDR3: CASSESIPPGQFF. DNA of the CDR3: TGTGCCAGCAGTGAATCTATCCCGCCGGGGCAGTTCTTC.